This T cell receptor (beta chain) was profiled in a study of T cells in localized non-small cell lung cancer. Method: immunoSEQ multiplex PCR; TCRdb's copy keeps in-frame clones and lacks some. This table has about 78,000 clones, approximately 85% appearing once. Regarding the study as a whole: Adjacent lung exhibited a median of 57 among the 100 most abundant tumor clones. Higher T cell density in the blood was associated with longer overall survival, whereas higher adjacent-lung clonality associated with shorter survival.

This clone was seen just once. What it binds is unknown. Germline values: CDR1 GTSNPN, CDR2 SVGIG (reference sequence). The germline V and J ends were trimmed by 0 bases and 2 bases, with 10 bases remaining between them. CDR3 size: 14 residues. Sequencing used peripheral blood, obtained before any cancer treatment. V and J are TRBV30 and TRBJ2-5; D tentatively reads TRBD1 or TRBD2 (5 bases each). The receptor was isolated from a man aged 40 to 69 with stage I lung adenocarcinoma. The chain's CDR3 is CAWSVTGLQETQYF. CDR3 sequence (DNA): TGTGCCTGGAGTGTAACGGGGCTTCAAGAGACCCAGTACTTC.